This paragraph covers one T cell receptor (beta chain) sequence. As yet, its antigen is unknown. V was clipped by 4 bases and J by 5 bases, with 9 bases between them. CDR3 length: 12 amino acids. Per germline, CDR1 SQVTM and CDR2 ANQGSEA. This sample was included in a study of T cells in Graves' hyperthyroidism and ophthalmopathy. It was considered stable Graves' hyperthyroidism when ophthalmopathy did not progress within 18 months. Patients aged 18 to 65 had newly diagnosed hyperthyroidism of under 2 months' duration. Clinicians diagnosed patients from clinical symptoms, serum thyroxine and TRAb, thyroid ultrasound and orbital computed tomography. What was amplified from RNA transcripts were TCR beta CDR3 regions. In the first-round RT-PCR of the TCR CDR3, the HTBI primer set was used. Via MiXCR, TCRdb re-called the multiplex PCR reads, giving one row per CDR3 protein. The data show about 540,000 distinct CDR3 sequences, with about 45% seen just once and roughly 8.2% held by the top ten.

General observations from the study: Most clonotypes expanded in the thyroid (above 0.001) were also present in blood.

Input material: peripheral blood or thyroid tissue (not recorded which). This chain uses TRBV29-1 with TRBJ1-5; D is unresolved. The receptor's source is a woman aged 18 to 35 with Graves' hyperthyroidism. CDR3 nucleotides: TGCAGCGTTGCGTCCACGGATCAGCCCCAGCATTTT. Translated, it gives CSVASTDQPQHF.